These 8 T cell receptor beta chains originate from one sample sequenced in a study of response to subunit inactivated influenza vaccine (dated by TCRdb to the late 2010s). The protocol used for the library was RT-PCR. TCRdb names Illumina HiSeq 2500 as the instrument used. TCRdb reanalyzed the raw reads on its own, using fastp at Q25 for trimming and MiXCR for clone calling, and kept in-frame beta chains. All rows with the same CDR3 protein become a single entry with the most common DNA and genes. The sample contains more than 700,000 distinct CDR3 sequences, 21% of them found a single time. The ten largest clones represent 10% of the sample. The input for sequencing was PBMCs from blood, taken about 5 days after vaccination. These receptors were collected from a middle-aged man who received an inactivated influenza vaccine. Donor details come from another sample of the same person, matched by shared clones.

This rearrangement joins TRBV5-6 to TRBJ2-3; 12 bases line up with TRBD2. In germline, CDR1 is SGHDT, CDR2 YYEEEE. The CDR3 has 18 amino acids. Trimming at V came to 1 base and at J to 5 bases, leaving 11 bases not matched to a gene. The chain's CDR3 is CASSLPSGRATGRDTQYF. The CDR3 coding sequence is TGTGCCAGCAGCTTGCCTAGCGGGAGGGCAACAGGGAGAGATACGCAGTATTTT. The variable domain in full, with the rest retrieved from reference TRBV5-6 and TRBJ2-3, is DAGVTQSPTHLIKTRGQQVTLRCSPKSGHDTVSWYQQALGQGPQFIFQYYEEEERQRGNFPDRFSGHQFPNYSSELNVNALLLGDSALYLCASSLPSGRATGRDTQYFGPGTRLTVL.

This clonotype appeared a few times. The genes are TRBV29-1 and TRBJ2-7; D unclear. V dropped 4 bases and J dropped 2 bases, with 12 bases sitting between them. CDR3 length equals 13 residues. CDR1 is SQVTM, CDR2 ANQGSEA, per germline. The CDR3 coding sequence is TGCAGCGTTGTGACTTATCAGACCTACGAGCAGTACTTC. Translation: CSVVTYQTYEQYF.

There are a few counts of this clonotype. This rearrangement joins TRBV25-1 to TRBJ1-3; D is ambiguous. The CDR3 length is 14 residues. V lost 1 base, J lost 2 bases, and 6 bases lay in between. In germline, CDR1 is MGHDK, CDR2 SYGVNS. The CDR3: CASSELGPGNTIYF. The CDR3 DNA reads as TGTGCCAGCAGTGAATTAGGTCCTGGAAACACCATATATTTT.

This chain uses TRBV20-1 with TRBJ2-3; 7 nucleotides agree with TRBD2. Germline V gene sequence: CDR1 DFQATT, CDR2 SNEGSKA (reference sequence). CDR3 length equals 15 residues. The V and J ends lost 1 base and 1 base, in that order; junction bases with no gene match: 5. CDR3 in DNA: TGCAGTGCTAGAGGGGAGGGGAGGGGCACAGATACGCAGTATTTT. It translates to CSARGEGRGTDTQYF.

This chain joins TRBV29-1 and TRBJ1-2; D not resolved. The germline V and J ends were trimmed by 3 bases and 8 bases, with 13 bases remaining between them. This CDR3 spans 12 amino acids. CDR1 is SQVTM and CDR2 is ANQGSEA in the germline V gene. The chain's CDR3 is CSVDGSRVGYTF. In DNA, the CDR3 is TGCAGCGTTGATGGCAGTCGCGTAGGCTACACCTTC.

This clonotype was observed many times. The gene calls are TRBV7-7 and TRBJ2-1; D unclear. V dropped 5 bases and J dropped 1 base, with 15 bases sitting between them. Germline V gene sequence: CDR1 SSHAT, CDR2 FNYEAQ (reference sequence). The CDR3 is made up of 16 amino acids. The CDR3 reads CASSLGHLVSYNEQFF. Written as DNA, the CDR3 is TGTGCCAGCAGCCTAGGGCATCTAGTTTCCTACAATGAGCAGTTCTTC.

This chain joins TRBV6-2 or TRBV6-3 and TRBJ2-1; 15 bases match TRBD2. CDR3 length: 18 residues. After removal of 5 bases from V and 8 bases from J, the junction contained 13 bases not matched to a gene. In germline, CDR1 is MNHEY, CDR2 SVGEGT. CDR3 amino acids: CASSTGLAGGMGFHEQFF. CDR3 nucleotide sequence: TGTGCCAGCAGTACGGGACTAGCGGGAGGAATGGGGTTCCATGAGCAGTTCTTC.

This CDR3 is CASSQGGTGPPSYEQYF. CDR3 DNA sequence: TGTGCCAGCAGCCAAGGGGGGACTGGCCCCCCGTCCTACGAGCAGTACTTC. V and J are TRBV3-1 and TRBJ2-7; weak D call: TRBD2 (6 bases). There are 17 residues in the CDR3. The V gene lost 1 base and the J gene lost 1 base, with 17 bases spanning the gap. CDR1 is LGHDT, CDR2 YNNKEL, per germline (reference sequence).